This T cell receptor beta chain was recovered during a study of T cells after yellow fever vaccination (dated by TCRdb to about 2019). Looking at the study overall: The SMART-Seq v4 Ultra Low Input RNA kit was used to prepare libraries from fractions with low cell numbers. To follow T-cell clones before and after primary and booster YFV17D yellow fever vaccination, bulk TCR alpha and beta repertoires were sequenced over time. The cohort comprised two healthy male donors, one aged 18 to 30 and one aged 30 to 39 years. Blood was collected at multiple timepoints before and after primary and secondary immunization, and bulk PBMC replicates and cell subsets were isolated. What the study reported, not specific to this receptor: A small share of clonotypes occurred in both CD4 and CD8 compartments, likely arising from convergent recombination. Most clones expanded after primary vaccination were re-detected after the booster (almost 97% of CD4 and around 86% of CD8), suggesting broad memory maintenance. Computational filtering was required because FACS-sorted repertoires could contain abundant contaminating clonotypes from the bulk population. Because the study included only a couple of donors, the extent to which the findings can be generalized is limited. The secondary T-cell response was weaker than the primary response but faster, peaking on day 5 instead of day 15.

In light of the paper, this sample's treatment or condition label describes: live attenuated yellow fever vaccine strain. PBMCs were isolated from peripheral blood using a standard Ficoll-Paque protocol. CD4 and CD8 T-cell fractions were isolated with Dynabeads CD4 and CD8 positive selection kits. TriZol was used to extract RNA from bulk PBMCs, CD4 and CD8 fractions, and dextramer-positive and dextramer-negative fractions. This clonotype was seen many times. No cognate antigen has been identified for it. The record has no base qualities; no much larger clone is one base away. Synthesis of TCR cDNA relied on 5'RACE template switching, a step that introduced a universal primer site along with unique molecular identifiers. Priming of cDNA synthesis was performed from both the TCR alpha and TCR beta constant segments. Library amplification involved two PCR steps, and the second step added sample barcodes and sequencing adapters. Sequencing of the libraries was done on either Illumina HiSeq 2500 (2x100 bp) or NovaSeq (2x150 bp). In the authors' own workflow: MIGEC handled demultiplexing of reads and collapsing into UMI consensus sequences, while MiXCR performed V(D)J alignment. Vaccine-responding clonotypes were defined with edgeR using replicate PBMC samples, requiring FDR below 0.01 and a log2 fold change above 5 up to day 15. CD4 or CD8 identity was assigned to each bulk clonotype according to whether the clonotype was present at higher abundance in the sequenced CD4 repertoire or the sequenced CD8 repertoire. The public sequencing data were trimmed at Q25 with fastp and processed into clonotypes with MiXCR by TCRdb, which kept only in-frame beta chains. Entries that share a CDR3 protein sequence are merged under the most common genes and DNA. TCRdb's processing, not the authors' own work, is the source of the V and J calls. Recorded for this sample are 140,000 to 150,000 distinct CDR3 sequences; about 7% of them occurred a single time. The ten largest clones represent approximately 0.64% of the sample.

The CDR3 starts with the cysteine, ends with the phenylalanine, and has 14 residues. The CDR3 DNA has 42 bases and is translated from base 1. CDR1 and CDR2, looked up from the germline V gene (reference sequence), are DFQATT and SNEGSKA. V drops 5 bases and J drops 5 bases, leaving 15 bases in between. Here the sequenced sample was CD4+ T cells sorted from PBMCs, taken 10 days after the yellow fever booster vaccination. The TCR comes from a man aged 25-45 years who received the YFV17D yellow fever vaccine. This chain is built from TRBV20-1 and TRBJ2-2, with TRBD2 tentatively as D gene (6 bases match). CDR3 region: CSADPGLVTGELFF. The DNA sequence is given as TGCAGTGCTGACCCGGGACTGGTGACCGGGGAGCTGTTTTTT.